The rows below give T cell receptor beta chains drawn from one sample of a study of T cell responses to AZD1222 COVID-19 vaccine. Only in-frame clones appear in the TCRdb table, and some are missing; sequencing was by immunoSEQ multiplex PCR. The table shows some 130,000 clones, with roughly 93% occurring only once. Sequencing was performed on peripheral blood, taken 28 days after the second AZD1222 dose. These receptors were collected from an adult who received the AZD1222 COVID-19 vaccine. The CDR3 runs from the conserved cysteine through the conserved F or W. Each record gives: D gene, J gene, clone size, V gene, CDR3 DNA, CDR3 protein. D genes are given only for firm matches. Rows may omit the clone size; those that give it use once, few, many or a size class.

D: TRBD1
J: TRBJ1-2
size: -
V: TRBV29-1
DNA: TGCAGCGTCACAGGGGGCAGGTATGGCTACACCTTC
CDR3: CSVTGGRYGYTF

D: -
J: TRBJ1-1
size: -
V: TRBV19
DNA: TGTGCCAGTAGTACTGGGGGAGCGAACACTGAAGCTTTCTTT
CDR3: CASSTGGANTEAFF

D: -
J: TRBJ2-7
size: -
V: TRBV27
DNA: TGTGCCAGCAGTTTCCGCGACTCCTACGAGCAGTACTTC
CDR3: CASSFRDSYEQYF

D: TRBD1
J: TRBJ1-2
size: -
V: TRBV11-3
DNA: TGTGCCACTGCCGTGACAGGGGAACCGATCTATGGCTACACCTTC
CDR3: CATAVTGEPIYGYTF

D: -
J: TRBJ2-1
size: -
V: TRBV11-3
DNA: TGTGCCAGCAGCCACCCGCGGGGTGAGCAGTTCTTC
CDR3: CASSHPRGEQFF

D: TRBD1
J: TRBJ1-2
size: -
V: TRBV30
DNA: TGTGCCTGGAGGAAGACAGGGGCGAATGGCTACACCTTC
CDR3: CAWRKTGANGYTF

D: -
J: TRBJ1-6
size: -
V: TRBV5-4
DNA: TGTGCCAGCAGCTCGGCAGGGAGCTCCTATAATTCACCCCTCCACTTT
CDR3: CASSSAGSSYNSPLHF

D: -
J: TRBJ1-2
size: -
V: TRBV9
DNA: TGTGCCAGCAACTACAGAACCGCCTATGGCTACACCTTC
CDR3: CASNYRTAYGYTF

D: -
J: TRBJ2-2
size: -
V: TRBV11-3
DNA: TGTGCCAGCAGCTTAAGTATGGGGGGTGACACCGGGGAGCTGTTTTTT
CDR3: CASSLSMGGDTGELFF

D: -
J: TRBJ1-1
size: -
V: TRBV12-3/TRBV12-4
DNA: TGTGCCAGCAGTTTAGTTTCTGGGTCTGAAGCTTTCTTT
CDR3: CASSLVSGSEAFF

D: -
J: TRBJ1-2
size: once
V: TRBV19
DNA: TGTGCCAGTAGTCCGCAGGGAGGCTATGGCTACACCTTC
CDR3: CASSPQGGYGYTF

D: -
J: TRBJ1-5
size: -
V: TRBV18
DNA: TGTGCCAGCTCACCGACAGTACTCAATCAGCCCCAGCATTTT
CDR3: CASSPTVLNQPQHF

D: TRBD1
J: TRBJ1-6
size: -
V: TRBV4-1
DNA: TGCGCCAGCAGCCAAGTCGGGCGACAGGGGAATTCACCCCTCCACTTT
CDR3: CASSQVGRQGNSPLHF